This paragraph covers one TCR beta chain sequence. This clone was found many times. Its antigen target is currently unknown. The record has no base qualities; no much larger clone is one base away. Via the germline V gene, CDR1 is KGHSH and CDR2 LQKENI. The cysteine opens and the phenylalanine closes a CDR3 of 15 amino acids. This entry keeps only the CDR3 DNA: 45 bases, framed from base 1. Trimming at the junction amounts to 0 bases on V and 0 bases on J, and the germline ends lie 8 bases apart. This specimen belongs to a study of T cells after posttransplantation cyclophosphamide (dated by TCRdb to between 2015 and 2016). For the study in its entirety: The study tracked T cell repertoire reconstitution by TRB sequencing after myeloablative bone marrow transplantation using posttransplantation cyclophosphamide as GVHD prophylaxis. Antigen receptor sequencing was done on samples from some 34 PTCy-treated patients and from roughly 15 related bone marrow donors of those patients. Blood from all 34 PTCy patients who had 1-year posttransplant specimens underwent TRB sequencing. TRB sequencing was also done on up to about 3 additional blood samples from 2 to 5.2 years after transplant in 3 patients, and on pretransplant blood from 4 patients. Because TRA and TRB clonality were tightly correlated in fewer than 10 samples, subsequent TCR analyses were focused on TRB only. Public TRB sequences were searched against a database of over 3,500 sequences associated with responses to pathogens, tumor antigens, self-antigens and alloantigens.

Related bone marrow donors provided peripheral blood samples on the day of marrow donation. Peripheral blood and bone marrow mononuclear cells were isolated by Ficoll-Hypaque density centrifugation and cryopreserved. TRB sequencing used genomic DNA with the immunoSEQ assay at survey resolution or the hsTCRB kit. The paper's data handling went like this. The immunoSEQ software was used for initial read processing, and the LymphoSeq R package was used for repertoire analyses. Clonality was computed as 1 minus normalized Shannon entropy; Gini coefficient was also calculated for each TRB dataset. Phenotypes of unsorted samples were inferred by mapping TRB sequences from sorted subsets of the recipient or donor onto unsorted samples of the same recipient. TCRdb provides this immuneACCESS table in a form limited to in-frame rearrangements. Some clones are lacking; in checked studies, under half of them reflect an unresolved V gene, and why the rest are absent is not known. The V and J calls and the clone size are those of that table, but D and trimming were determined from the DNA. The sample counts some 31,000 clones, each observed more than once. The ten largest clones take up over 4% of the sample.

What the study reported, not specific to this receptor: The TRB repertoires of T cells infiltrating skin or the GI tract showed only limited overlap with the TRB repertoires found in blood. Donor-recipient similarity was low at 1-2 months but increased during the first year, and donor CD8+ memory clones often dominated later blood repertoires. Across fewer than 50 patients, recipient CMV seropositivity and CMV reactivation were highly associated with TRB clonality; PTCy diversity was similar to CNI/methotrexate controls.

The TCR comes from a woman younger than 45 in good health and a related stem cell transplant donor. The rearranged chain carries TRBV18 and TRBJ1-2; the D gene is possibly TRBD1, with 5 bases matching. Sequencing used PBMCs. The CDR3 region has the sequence CASSPPAGTNYGYTF. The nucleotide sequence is TGTGCCAGCTCACCACCTGCAGGGACTAACTATGGCTACACCTTC.